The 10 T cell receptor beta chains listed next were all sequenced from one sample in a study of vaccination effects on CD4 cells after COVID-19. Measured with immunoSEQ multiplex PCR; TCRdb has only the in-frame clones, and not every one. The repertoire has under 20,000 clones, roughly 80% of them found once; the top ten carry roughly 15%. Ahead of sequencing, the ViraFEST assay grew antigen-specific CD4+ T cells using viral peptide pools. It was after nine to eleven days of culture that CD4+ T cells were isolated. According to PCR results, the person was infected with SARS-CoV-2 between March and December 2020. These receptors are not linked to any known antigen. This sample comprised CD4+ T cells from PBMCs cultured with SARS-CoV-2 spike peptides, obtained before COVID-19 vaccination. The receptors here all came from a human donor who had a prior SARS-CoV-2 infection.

The CDR3 loop is CASNRLAGHNEQFF. CDR3 nucleotides: TGTGCCAGCAATCGACTAGCGGGGCACAATGAGCAGTTCTTC. The chain has TRBV11-2 and TRBJ2-1; 11 bases fit TRBD2. Per the germline V gene, CDR1 is SGHAT and CDR2 is FQNNGV. The ends lost 7 bases at V and 5 bases at J; junction bases unmatched: 4. The CDR3 is made up of 14 amino acids.

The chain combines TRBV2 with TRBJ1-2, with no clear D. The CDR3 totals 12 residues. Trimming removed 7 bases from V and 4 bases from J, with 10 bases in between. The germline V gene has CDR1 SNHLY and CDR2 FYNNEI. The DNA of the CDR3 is TGTGCCAGCACTGCGGAAGGCTATGGCTACACCTTC. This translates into CASTAEGYGYTF.

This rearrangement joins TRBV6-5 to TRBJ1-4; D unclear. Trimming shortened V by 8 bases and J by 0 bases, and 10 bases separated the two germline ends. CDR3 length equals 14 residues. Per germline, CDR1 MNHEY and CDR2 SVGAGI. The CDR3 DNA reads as TGTGCCAGCTCTAGGATCGCAACTAATGAAAAACTGTTTTTT. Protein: CASSRIATNEKLFF.

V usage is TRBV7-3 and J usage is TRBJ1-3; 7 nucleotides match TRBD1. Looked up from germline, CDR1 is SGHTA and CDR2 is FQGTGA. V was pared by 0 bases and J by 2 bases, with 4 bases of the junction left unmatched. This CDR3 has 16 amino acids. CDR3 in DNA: TGTGCCAGCAGCTTAACTGGGCAGGGGGCTGGAAACACCATATATTTT. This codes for CASSLTGQGAGNTIYF.

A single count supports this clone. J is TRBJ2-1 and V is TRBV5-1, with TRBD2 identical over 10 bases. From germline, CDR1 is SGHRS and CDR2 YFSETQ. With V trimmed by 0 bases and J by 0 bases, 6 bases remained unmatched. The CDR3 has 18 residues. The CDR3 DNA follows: TGCGCCAGCAGCTTGGGTCTTTCTAGCGGGAGCTCCTACAATGAGCAGTTCTTC. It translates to CASSLGLSSGSSYNEQFF.

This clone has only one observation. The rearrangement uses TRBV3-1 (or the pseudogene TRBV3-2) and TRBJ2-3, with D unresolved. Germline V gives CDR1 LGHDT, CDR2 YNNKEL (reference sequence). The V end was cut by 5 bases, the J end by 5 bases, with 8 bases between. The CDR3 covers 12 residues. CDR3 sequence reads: CASSGEIDTQYF. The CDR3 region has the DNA TGTGCCAGCAGCGGGGAAATAGATACGCAGTATTTT.

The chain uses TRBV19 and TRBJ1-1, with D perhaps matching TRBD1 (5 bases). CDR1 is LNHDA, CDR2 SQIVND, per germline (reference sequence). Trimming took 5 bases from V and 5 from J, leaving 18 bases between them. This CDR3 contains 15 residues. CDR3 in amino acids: CASSSRQGLGTEAFF. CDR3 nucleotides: TGTGCCAGTAGTTCTCGTCAGGGTCTGGGGACTGAAGCTTTCTTT.

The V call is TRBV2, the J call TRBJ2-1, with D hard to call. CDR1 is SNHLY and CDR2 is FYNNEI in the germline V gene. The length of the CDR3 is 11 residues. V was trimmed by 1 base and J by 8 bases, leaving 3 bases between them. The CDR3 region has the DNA TGTGCCAGCAGTGAAGTCGATGAGCAGTTCTTC. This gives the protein CASSEVDEQFF.

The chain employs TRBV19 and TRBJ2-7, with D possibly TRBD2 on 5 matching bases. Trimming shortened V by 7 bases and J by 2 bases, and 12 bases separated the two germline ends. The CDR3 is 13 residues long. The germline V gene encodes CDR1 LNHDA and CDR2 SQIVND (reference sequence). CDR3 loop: CASNKDGTYEQYF. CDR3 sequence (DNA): TGTGCCAGTAACAAAGACGGGACCTACGAGCAGTACTTC.

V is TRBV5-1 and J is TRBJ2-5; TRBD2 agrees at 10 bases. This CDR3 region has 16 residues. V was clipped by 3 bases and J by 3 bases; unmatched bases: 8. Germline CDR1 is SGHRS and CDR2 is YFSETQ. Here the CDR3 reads CASSSSSGRGEETQYF. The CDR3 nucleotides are TGCGCCAGCAGCTCTTCGAGCGGGAGGGGGGAAGAGACCCAGTACTTC.